The 26 T cell receptor beta chains below come from one sample, sequenced in a study of blood T cell repertoires in COVID-19. Assay: immunoSEQ multiplex PCR; the TCRdb copy retains only in-frame clones and omits some. This table holds roughly 63,000 clones, more than 75% found once. Sequencing was performed on peripheral blood. The receptors were gathered from a man older than 75 with acute or convalescent COVID-19.

The J gene is TRBJ1-2, the V gene TRBV19; D is perhaps TRBD1 (5 bases). Germline V gives CDR1 LNHDA, CDR2 SQIVND (reference sequence). Trimming removed 4 bases from V and 2 bases from J, with 14 bases in between. CDR3 length: 15 residues. For the CDR3, the DNA is TGTGCCAGTAGTACCCGCGGAGGGACGAACTATGGCTACACCTTC. Protein sequence: CASSTRGGTNYGYTF.

The sample holds one count of this clone. This chain connects TRBV7-2 to TRBJ1-5; D unclear. From germline, CDR1 is SGHTA and CDR2 FQGNSA. The CDR3 has 16 amino acids. V was pared by 1 base and J by 0 bases, with 10 bases between. In DNA, the CDR3 is TGTGCCAGCAGCTTAGGCCCCCCCAGTAGCAATCAGCCCCAGCATTTT. As protein: CASSLGPPSSNQPQHF.

V and J are TRBV2 and TRBJ1-1; 7 bases align to TRBD1. Looked up from germline, CDR1 is SNHLY and CDR2 is FYNNEI. There are 14 residues in the CDR3. The junction had 5 bases not matched to a gene; V was cut back by 3 bases and J by 4 bases. The CDR3 spells CASSDNRGGTEAFF. The CDR3 DNA is TGTGCCAGCAGTGATAACAGGGGAGGCACTGAAGCTTTCTTT. The full variable domain, in which reference TRBV2 and TRBJ1-1 provide the parts outside the CDR3, is EPEVTQTPSHQVTQMGQEVILRCVPISNHLYFYWYRQILGQKVEFLVSFYNNEISEKSEIFDDQFSVERPDGSNFTLKIRSTKLEDSAMYFCASSDNRGGTEAFFGQGTRLTVV.

The chain carries TRBV10-3 and TRBJ2-2; D is ambiguous. The germline CDR1 and CDR2 sequences are ENHRY and SYGVKD. Trimming pared 0 bases from V and 3 bases from J, leaving 5 bases between. The CDR3 extends over 14 amino acids. The CDR3, as DNA: TGTGCCATCAGTGAGTCGGCAGACACCGGGGAGCTGTTTTTT. It translates to CAISESADTGELFF.

Details on this clone: An end of the junction does not agree with germline; a read error may underlie this. The rearrangement links TRBV4-1 to TRBJ2-7, with 7 bases identical to TRBD1. Germline values: CDR1 MGHRA, CDR2 YSYEKL. This CDR3 is 16 amino acids long. DNA for the CDR3: TGCGCCAGCAGGCAAGATACTTGGGACAGCACCTACGAGCAGTACTTC. Translating gives CASRQDTWDSTYEQYF.

J is TRBJ2-5 and V is TRBV29-1; D gene unclear. Germline CDR1 reads SQVTM; CDR2 reads ANQGSEA. The germline V and J ends were trimmed by 4 bases and 3 bases, with 9 bases remaining between them. This CDR3 spans 12 amino acids. CDR3 region: CSVVAVKETQYF. The CDR3 DNA sequence: TGCAGCGTTGTGGCTGTTAAAGAGACCCAGTACTTC.

The rearrangement joins TRBV29-1 to TRBJ2-3; D is undetermined. V was pared by 0 bases and J by 5 bases, with 3 bases between. The CDR3 loop spans 11 amino acids. The germline V gene encodes CDR1 SQVTM and CDR2 ANQGSEA. The DNA of the CDR3 is TGCAGCGTTGAAGATCGAGATACGCAGTATTTT. Amino acids: CSVEDRDTQYF.

The CDR3, as DNA: TGTGCCAGCAGTCCCGGAGGCGCTTCCACCGGGGAGCTGTTTTTT. Protein: CASSPGGASTGELFF. The rearrangement links TRBV6-5 to TRBJ2-2; weak D call: TRBD2 (5 bases). CDR3 length: 15 residues. Trimming cost V 5 bases and J 4 bases, with 14 bases left between them. Germline CDR1 MNHEY, CDR2 SVGAGI.

The gene calls are TRBV30 and TRBJ1-6; D gene uncertain. Germline-derived CDR1 and CDR2 are GTSNPN and SVGIG (reference sequence). There are 15 residues in the CDR3. V lost 3 bases to trimming and J lost 0 bases, with 9 bases between them. CDR3 loop: CAWRGVSSYNSPLHF. In nucleotides, the CDR3 is TGTGCCTGGAGGGGAGTGAGCTCCTATAATTCACCCCTCCACTTT.

Only a few counts were recorded for this clone. V gene TRBV5-6 combines with J gene TRBJ1-5; D is possibly TRBD1 (6 bases). Per the germline V gene, CDR1 is SGHDT and CDR2 is YYEEEE. The CDR3 totals 14 residues. Trimming stripped 1 base from V and 1 base from J, with 6 bases between. CDR3 in amino acids: CASSLTGSNQPQHF. Here the CDR3 DNA reads TGTGCCAGCAGCTTGACAGGGAGCAATCAGCCCCAGCATTTT. The entire variable domain, with the rest obtained from reference TRBV5-6 and TRBJ1-5, is as follows: DAGVTQSPTHLIKTRGQQVTLRCSPKSGHDTVSWYQQALGQGPQFIFQYYEEEERQRGNFPDRFSGHQFPNYSSELNVNALLLGDSALYLCASSLTGSNQPQHFGDGTRLSIL.

The CDR3 region is CASNLRTGGSPLHF. In DNA, the CDR3 is TGTGCCAGCAATCTCCGGACCGGAGGTTCACCCCTCCACTTT. J is TRBJ1-6 and V is TRBV6-5; no clear D. Trimming pared 7 bases from V and 9 bases from J, leaving 16 bases between. This CDR3 has 14 residues. Germline CDR1 reads MNHEY; CDR2 reads SVGAGI.

This clone was recorded once. The rearrangement joins TRBV4-1 to TRBJ1-3, with D possibly TRBD1 on 5 matching bases. The CDR3 consists of 16 residues. The germline gives CDR1 MGHRA, CDR2 YSYEKL. Trimming removed 4 bases from V and 6 bases from J, with 19 bases in between. In DNA, the CDR3 is TGCGCCAGCAGCCCCACAGGCGGCGATATTTCAAACACCATATATTTT. The encoded protein is CASSPTGGDISNTIYF.

This chain links TRBV20-1 with TRBJ2-7; D may be TRBD2 (7 bases). Germline V gives CDR1 DFQATT, CDR2 SNEGSKA (reference sequence). The CDR3 extends over 14 amino acids. The V end lost 3 bases, the J end lost 3 bases, and 15 bases lay between the germline ends. In DNA, the CDR3 is TGCAGTGCTAGTCGCGGGGGCCTGGACTACGAGCAGTACTTC. It specifies CSASRGGLDYEQYF.

V is TRBV5-4 and J is TRBJ2-1; TRBD2 agrees at 8 bases. After removal of 5 bases from V and 4 bases from J, the junction contained 8 bases not matched to a gene. From germline, CDR1 is SGHNT and CDR2 YYREEE (reference sequence). The CDR3 length is 15 residues. The CDR3 sequence is CASSVIAGPYNEQFF. CDR3 nucleotide sequence: TGTGCCAGCAGTGTGATAGCGGGACCTTACAATGAGCAGTTCTTC. The full variable domain, completed using reference TRBV5-4 and TRBJ2-1, is ETGVTQSPTHLIKTRGQQVTLRCSSQSGHNTVSWYQQALGQGPQFIFQYYREEENGRGNFPPRFSGLQFPNYSSELNVNALELDDSALYLCASSVIAGPYNEQFFGPGTRLTVL.

The rearrangement links TRBV2 to TRBJ1-6; D gene uncertain. Germline CDR1 reads SNHLY; CDR2 reads FYNNEI. This CDR3 has 16 residues. V lost 6 bases and J 0 bases, leaving 12 bases between the germline ends. DNA of the CDR3: TGTGCCAGCAGAAACCAGGCCAGCTCCTATAATTCACCCCTCCACTTT. Translation gives CASRNQASSYNSPLHF.

This clone was counted once. CDR3 protein: CATSAPGTGWFGNQPQHF. The CDR3 DNA reads TGTGCCACCAGCGCCCCCGGGACAGGGTGGTTCGGCAATCAGCCCCAGCATTTT. The chain employs TRBV15 and TRBJ1-5; 9 nucleotides agree with TRBD1. Germline-derived CDR1 and CDR2 are LNHNV and YYDKDF (reference sequence). There are 18 residues in the CDR3. Trimming took 5 bases from V and 2 from J; bases not matched to a gene: 13.

The chain employs TRBV10-2 and TRBJ2-7; weak D call: TRBD1 (5 bases). V dropped 6 bases and J dropped 3 bases, with 15 bases sitting between them. Germline V gene sequence: CDR1 WSHSY, CDR2 SAAADI. The CDR3 consists of 14 residues. The DNA of the CDR3 is TGCGCCAGCAGCGGTGACAGAGGATTCTACGAGCAGTACTTC. Translating gives CASSGDRGFYEQYF.

This clone came up a few times. CDR3 region: CASSFGALEKLFF. Written as DNA, the CDR3 is TGTGCCAGCAGCTTTGGGGCGTTGGAAAAACTGTTTTTT. The chain combines TRBV7-8 with TRBJ1-4; weak D call: TRBD1 (5 bases). This CDR3 spans 13 amino acids. Germline V gives CDR1 SGHVS, CDR2 FQNEAQ. The V and J ends lost 3 bases and 8 bases respectively, with 10 bases between them. Using reference TRBV7-8 and TRBJ1-4 for the parts outside the CDR3, the full variable domain is GAGVSQSPRYKVAKRGQDVALRCDPISGHVSLFWYQQALGQGPEFLTYFQNEAQLDKSGLPSDRFFAERPEGSVSTLKIQRTQQEDSAVYLCASSFGALEKLFFGSGTQLSVL.

This clone was found a few times. The V call is TRBV18, the J call TRBJ1-1, with D possibly being TRBD1 (5 bases). Germline V gives CDR1 KGHSH, CDR2 LQKENI. V shed 5 bases and J shed 7 bases, with 14 bases lying between them. This CDR3 region has 13 residues. The CDR3 is CASSSINRGEAFF. CDR3 in DNA: TGTGCCAGCTCATCCATTAATAGGGGTGAAGCTTTCTTT.

The CDR3 DNA reads TGTGCCAGCAGTTTCGACAGTCTAAGAGGTGATGAAGCTTTCTTT. This encodes CASSFDSLRGDEAFF. The rearrangement joins TRBV27 to TRBJ1-1, with a weak D call TRBD1 (5 bases). This CDR3 is 15 amino acids long. Germline V gives CDR1 MNHEY, CDR2 SMNVEV (reference sequence). V lost 3 bases to trimming and J lost 7 bases, with 18 bases between them.

The J gene is TRBJ2-3, the V gene TRBV5-6; 16 nucleotides align to TRBD2. There are 18 residues in the CDR3. Germline loops: CDR1 SGHDT, CDR2 YYEEEE. Unmatched junction bases numbered 11, after V lost 4 bases and J lost 6 bases. CDR3 in amino acids: CASSRGLAGGPRHDTQYF. The CDR3 nucleotides read TGTGCCAGCAGCAGGGGACTAGCGGGAGGGCCTCGGCACGATACGCAGTATTTT.

The genes are TRBV19 and TRBJ1-1; a possible D gene is TRBD1 (6 bases). The germline V and J ends were trimmed by 9 bases and 0 bases, with 14 bases remaining between them. CDR1 and CDR2 (germline): LNHDA, SQIVND (reference sequence). The CDR3 consists of 14 residues. The CDR3 region is CASGNHRVNTEAFF. CDR3 sequence (DNA): TGTGCCAGCGGGAATCACAGGGTGAACACTGAAGCTTTCTTT.

The V and J genes are TRBV9 and TRBJ1-3; 7 nucleotides match TRBD1. J gave up 2 bases and V 7 bases, and 12 bases lay outside the gene matches. This CDR3 spans 16 amino acids. Per the germline V gene, CDR1 is SGDLS and CDR2 is YYNGEE. CDR3 nucleotide sequence: TGTGCCAGCTCCCCCTACGGGCAGGGGGCTGGAAACACCATATATTTT. It yields the protein CASSPYGQGAGNTIYF.

The chain links TRBV27 to TRBJ1-4; D is perhaps TRBD1 (6 bases). Germline lookup yields CDR1 MNHEY and CDR2 SMNVEV (reference sequence). The CDR3 length is 15 residues. The V and J ends lost 2 bases and 5 bases respectively, with 12 bases between them. The CDR3 reads CASSLGQGLNEKLFF. CDR3 bases: TGTGCCAGCAGTTTAGGGCAGGGGTTGAATGAAAAACTGTTTTTT.

This clone was seen a handful of times. This chain uses TRBV9 with TRBJ2-1; 9 nucleotides match TRBD2. The CDR3 totals 17 residues. J lost 7 bases, V lost 4 bases, and 15 bases had no gene match. Germline CDR1 and CDR2: SGDLS and YYNGEE. The CDR3 DNA is TGTGCCAGCAGCCTCTCGGTTCGGACTAGCGCCAGGAATGAGCAGTTCTTC. Its translation is CASSLSVRTSARNEQFF.

This clone was recorded at least ten times. CDR3 amino acids: CASSLAIGGTYEQYF. Written as DNA, the CDR3 is TGTGCCAGCAGCTTGGCGATCGGGGGGACCTACGAGCAGTACTTC. V gene TRBV5-6 combines with J gene TRBJ2-7, with 7 bases identical to TRBD2. Trimming removed 0 bases from V and 2 bases from J; junction bases left unmatched: 5. The V gene's germline CDR1 is SGHDT and CDR2 YYEEEE. The CDR3 contains 15 residues.